This T cell receptor beta chain was sequenced during a study of cytomegalovirus exposure and HLA in healthy donors. Turning to the study itself: An early data release held approximately 85 million unique TCRs from HLA-typed donors. Study results and limitations: At a 0.05 false discovery rate, a later analysis found around 15,000 TCR beta sequences to be associated with HLA alleles.

The PCR was carried out with 60 Vbeta primers and 13 Jbeta primers. Only in-frame clones appear in the TCRdb table, and some are missing; sequencing was by immunoSEQ multiplex PCR. The data contain about 130,000 clones, approximately 78% of them singletons. Remarks on this clone: What it binds is not known.

Germline V gene data show CDR1 as MNHEY and CDR2 as SMNVEV (reference sequence). CDR3 length equals 16 residues. Deletions cut 5 bases from V and 5 bases from J, with 22 bases between. This clonotype was obtained from a man aged 25-45 years in good health and CMV-seropositive. J is TRBJ2-7 and V is TRBV27; D possibly corresponds to TRBD1 (6 bases). Material for sequencing was PBMCs. DNA of the CDR3: TGTGCCAGCAGTCCCTGGGGGCAGGCCAGGGTAAACGAGCAGTACTTC. This translates into CASSPWGQARVNEQYF.